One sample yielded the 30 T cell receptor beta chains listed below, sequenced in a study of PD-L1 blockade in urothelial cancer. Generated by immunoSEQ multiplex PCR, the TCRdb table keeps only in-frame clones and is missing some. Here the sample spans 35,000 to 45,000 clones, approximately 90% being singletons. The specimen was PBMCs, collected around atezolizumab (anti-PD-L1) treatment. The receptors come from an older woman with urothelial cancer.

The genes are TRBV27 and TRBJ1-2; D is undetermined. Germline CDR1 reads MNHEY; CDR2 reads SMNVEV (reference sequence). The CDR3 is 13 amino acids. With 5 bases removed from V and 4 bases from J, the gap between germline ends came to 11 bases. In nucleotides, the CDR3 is TGTGCCAGCAGTCCACACAGTGGCTATGGCTACACCTTC. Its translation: CASSPHSGYGYTF.

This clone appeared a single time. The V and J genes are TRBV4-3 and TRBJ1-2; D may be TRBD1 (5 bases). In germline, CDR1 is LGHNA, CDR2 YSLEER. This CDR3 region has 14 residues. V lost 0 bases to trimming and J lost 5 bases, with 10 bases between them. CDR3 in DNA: TGCGCCAGCAGCCAAGACGGAGGGGATTATGGCTACACCTTC. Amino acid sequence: CASSQDGGDYGYTF.

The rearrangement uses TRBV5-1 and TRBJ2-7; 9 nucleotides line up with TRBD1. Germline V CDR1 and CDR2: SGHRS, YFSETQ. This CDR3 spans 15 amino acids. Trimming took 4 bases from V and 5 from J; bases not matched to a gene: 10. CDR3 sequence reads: CASSPYRQGDHEQYF. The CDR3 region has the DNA TGCGCCAGCAGCCCTTATCGACAGGGGGACCACGAGCAGTACTTC.

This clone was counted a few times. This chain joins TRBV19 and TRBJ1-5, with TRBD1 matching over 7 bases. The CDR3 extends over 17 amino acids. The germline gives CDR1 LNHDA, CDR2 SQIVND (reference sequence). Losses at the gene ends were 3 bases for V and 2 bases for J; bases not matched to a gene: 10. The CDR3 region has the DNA TGTGCCAGTAGTATGGGAGGAGGGGGCGAGCGCAATCAGCCCCAGCATTTT. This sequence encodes CASSMGGGGERNQPQHF. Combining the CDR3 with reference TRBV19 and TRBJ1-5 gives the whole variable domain DGGITQSPKYLFRKEGQNVTLSCEQNLNHDAMYWYRQDPGQGLRLIYYSQIVNDFQKGDIAEGYSVSREKKESFPLTVTSAQKNPTAFYLCASSMGGGGERNQPQHFGDGTRLSIL.

CDR3 loop: CASSPGFSNTEAFF. CDR3 coding DNA: TGCGCCAGCAGCCCCGGTTTTTCAAACACTGAAGCTTTCTTT. The chain carries TRBV5-1 and TRBJ1-1; no clear D. CDR1 is SGHRS, CDR2 YFSETQ, per germline. The CDR3 covers 14 residues. Trimming took off 4 bases at V and 2 bases at J, with 12 bases between the two ends.

The DNA of the CDR3 is TGTGCCAGCAGCCCGCCCCCACAAAGCTCCTACGAGCAGTACTTC. It translates to CASSPPPQSSYEQYF. This sequence joins TRBV7-2 and TRBJ2-7; no definite D call. Germline V gene data show CDR1 as SGHTA and CDR2 as FQGNSA. The CDR3 has 15 amino acids. The V end was cut by 5 bases, the J end by 0 bases, with 14 bases between.

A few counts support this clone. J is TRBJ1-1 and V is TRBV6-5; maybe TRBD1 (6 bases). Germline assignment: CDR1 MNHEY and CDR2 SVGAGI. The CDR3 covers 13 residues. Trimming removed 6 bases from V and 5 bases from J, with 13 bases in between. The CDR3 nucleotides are TGTGCCAGCAGCCGAACAGGGTGGACTGAAGCTTTCTTT. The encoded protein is CASSRTGWTEAFF.

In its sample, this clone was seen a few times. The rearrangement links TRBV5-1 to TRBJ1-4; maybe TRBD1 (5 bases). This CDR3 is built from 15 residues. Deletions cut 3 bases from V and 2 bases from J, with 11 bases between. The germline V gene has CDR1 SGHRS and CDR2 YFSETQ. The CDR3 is CASSWTRGTNEKLFF. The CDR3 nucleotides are TGCGCCAGCAGCTGGACACGGGGGACTAATGAAAAACTGTTTTTT.

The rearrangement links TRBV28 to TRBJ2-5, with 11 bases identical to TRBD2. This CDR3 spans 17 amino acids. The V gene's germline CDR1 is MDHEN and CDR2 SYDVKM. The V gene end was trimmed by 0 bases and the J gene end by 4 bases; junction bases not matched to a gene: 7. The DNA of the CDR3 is TGTGCCAGCAGTTTATGGACTAGCGGGGCCACATCAGAGACCCAGTACTTC. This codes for CASSLWTSGATSETQYF.

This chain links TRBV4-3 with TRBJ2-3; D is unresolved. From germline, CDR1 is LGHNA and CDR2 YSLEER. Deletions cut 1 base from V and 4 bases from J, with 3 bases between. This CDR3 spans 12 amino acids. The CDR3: CASSQAADTQYF. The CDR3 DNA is TGCGCCAGCAGCCAAGCGGCAGATACGCAGTATTTT.

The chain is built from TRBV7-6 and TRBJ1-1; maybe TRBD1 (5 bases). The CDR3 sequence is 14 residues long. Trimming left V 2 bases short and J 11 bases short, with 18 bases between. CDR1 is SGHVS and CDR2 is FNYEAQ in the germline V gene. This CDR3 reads CASSLIVTGDGAFF. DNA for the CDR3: TGTGCCAGCAGCTTAATAGTCACAGGCGACGGGGCTTTCTTT.

This CDR3 reads CASSRVSNTGELFF. In nucleotides, the CDR3 is TGTGCCAGCTCCAGGGTTTCGAACACCGGGGAGCTGTTTTTT. The chain employs TRBV18 and TRBJ2-2, with TRBD1 as a possible D gene (5 bases). V lost 6 bases and J lost 0, with 8 bases in between. Germline V lookup: CDR1 KGHSH, CDR2 LQKENI. This CDR3 region has 14 residues.

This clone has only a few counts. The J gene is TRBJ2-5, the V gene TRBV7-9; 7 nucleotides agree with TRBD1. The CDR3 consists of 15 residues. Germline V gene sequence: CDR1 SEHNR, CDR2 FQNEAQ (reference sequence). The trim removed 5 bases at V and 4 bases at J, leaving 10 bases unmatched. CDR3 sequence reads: CASSQGQPRRETQYF. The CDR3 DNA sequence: TGTGCCAGCAGCCAGGGACAGCCTAGGAGAGAGACCCAGTACTTC.

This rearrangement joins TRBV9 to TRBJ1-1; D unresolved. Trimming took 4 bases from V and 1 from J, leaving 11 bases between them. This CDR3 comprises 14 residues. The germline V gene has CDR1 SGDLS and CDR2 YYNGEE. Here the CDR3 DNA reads TGTGCCAGCAGCCCATTCACAGCGAACACTGAAGCTTTCTTT. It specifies CASSPFTANTEAFF.

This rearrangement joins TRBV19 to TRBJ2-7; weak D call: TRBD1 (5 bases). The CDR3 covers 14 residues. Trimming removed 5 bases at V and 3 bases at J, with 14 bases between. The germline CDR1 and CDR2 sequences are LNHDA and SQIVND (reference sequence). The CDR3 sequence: CASSPLRTSYEQYF. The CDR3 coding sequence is TGTGCCAGTAGTCCACTCCGGACAAGCTACGAGCAGTACTTC.

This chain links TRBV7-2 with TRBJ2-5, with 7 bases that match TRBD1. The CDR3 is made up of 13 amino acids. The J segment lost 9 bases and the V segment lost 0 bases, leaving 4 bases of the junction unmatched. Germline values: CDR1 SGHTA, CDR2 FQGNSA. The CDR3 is CASSLADRFAQYF. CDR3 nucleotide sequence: TGTGCCAGCAGCTTAGCGGACAGGTTTGCCCAGTACTTC.

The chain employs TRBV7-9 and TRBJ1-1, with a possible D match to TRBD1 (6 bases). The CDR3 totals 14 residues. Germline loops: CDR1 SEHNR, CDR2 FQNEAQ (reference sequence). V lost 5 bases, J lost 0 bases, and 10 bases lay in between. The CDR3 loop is CASSPQGMNTEAFF. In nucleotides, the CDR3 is TGTGCCAGCAGCCCACAGGGCATGAACACTGAAGCTTTCTTT.

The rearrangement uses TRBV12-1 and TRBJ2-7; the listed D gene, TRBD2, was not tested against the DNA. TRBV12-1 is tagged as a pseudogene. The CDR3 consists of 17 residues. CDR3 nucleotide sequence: TGTGCCAGCAGCTCCAGGACTAGCGGGAGAATAGGGTACGAGCAGTACTTC. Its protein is CASSSRTSGRIGYEQYF.

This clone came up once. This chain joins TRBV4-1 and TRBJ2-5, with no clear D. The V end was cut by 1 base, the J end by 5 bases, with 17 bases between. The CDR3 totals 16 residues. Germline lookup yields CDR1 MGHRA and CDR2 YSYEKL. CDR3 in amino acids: CASSQGEAPSWETQYF. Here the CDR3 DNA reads TGCGCCAGCAGCCAAGGAGAAGCCCCTTCGTGGGAGACCCAGTACTTC.

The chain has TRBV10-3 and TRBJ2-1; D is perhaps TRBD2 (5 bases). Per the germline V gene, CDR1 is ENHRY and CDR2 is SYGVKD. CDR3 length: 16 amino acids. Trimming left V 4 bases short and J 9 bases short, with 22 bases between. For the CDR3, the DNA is TGTGCCATCAGTGTTGGTGATCGGACTCCAGATGGTGAGCAGTTCTTC. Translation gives CAISVGDRTPDGEQFF.

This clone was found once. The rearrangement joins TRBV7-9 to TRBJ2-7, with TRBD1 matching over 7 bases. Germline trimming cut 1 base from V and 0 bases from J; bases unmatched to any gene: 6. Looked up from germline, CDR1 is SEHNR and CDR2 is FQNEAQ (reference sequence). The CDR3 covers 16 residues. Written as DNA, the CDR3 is TGTGCCAGCAGCTTAGGAGGGGGCCTTCTCTCCTACGAGCAGTACTTC. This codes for CASSLGGGLLSYEQYF.

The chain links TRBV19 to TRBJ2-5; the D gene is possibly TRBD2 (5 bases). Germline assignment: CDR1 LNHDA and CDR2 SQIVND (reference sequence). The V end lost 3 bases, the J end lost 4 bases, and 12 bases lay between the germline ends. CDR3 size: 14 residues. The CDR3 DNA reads TGTGCCAGTAGTATCGGCCGGGGTGGAGAGACCCAGTACTTC. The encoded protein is CASSIGRGGETQYF.

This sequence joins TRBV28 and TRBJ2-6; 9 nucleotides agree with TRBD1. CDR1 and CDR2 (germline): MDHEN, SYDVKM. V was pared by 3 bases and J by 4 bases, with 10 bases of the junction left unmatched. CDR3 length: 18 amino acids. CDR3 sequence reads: CASSLGQGWLQGANVLTF. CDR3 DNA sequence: TGTGCCAGCAGTTTGGGACAGGGTTGGCTACAAGGGGCCAACGTCCTGACTTTC.

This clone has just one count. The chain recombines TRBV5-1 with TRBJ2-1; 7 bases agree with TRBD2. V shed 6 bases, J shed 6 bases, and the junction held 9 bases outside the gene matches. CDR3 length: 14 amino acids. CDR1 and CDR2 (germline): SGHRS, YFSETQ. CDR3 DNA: TGCGCCAGCAACAGAGGAACGGGGGGCAATGAGCAGTTCTTC. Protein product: CASNRGTGGNEQFF.

The CDR3 protein is CASSVGGPNSLTSTDTQYF. As DNA, the CDR3 is TGTGCCAGCAGCGTGGGGGGGCCGAATTCTTTGACTAGCACAGATACGCAGTATTTT. The V and J genes are TRBV9 and TRBJ2-3; D may be TRBD2 (7 bases). The CDR3 contains 19 residues. Germline V lookup: CDR1 SGDLS, CDR2 YYNGEE. V was cut by 2 bases and J by 0 bases, with 22 bases left in between.

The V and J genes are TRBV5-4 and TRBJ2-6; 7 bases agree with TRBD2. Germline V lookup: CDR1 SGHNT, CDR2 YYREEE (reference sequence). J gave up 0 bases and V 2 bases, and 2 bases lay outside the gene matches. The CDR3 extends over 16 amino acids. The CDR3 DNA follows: TGTGCCAGCAGCTTTGGGGGGGGCTCTGGGGCCAACGTCCTGACTTTC. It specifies CASSFGGGSGANVLTF.

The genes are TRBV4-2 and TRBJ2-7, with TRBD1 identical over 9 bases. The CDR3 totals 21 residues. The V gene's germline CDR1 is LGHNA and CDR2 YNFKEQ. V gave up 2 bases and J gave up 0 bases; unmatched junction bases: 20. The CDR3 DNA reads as TGTGCCAGCAGCCAAAGGCTCACTGGGGACAGGGTTGACTCTAGCTCCTACGAGCAGTACTTC. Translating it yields CASSQRLTGDRVDSSSYEQYF.

The CDR3 sequence: CASSEGTLNQPQHF. The CDR3, as DNA: TGTGCCAGCAGTGAGGGGACACTGAATCAGCCCCAGCATTTT. The rearrangement joins TRBV2 to TRBJ1-5; D may be TRBD1 (6 bases). The CDR3 covers 14 residues. Germline CDR1 is SNHLY and CDR2 is FYNNEI. Deletions cut 3 bases from V and 4 bases from J, with 10 bases between.

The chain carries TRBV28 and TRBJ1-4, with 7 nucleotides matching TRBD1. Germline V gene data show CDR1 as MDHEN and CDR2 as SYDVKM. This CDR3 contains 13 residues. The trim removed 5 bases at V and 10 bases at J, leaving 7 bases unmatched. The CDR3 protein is CASSKGALAKLFF. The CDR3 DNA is TGTGCCAGCAGTAAGGGGGCCCTAGCAAAACTGTTTTTT.

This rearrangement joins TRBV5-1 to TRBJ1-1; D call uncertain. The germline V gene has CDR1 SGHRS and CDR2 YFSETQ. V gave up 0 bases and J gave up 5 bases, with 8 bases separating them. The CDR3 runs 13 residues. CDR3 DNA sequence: TGCGCCAGCAGCTTGGGGTGGCAGACTGAAGCTTTCTTT. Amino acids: CASSLGWQTEAFF.